This TCR beta chain emerged from a study of T cells after yellow fever vaccination. Study-level findings and limits: By day 5 rather than day 15, the secondary response had peaked, though it was weaker. A large majority of primary-vaccination clones showed up again after the booster (approximately 95% CD4, roughly 88% CD8).

There are a few counts of this clonotype. Its antigen is still unknown. Germline V gene lookup returns CDR1 MNHEY and CDR2 SVGAGI. The V gene lost 0 bases and the J gene lost 4 bases, with 10 bases spanning the gap. CDR3 size: 16 residues. TCRdb fed the 5' RACE reads into MiXCR, producing one record per CDR3 protein. The sample includes about 350,000 distinct CDR3 sequences, around 8.1% of them seen just once. This receptor was identified in a man aged 18 to 30 who received the YFV17D yellow fever vaccine. The sample in question was PBMCs, obtained about 41 days after the first yellow fever vaccination. The chain recombines TRBV6-5 with TRBJ1-6; weak D call: TRBD1 (5 bases). The CDR3 DNA sequence: TGTGCCAGCAGTTACTCGACGGGGCAGTATAATTCACCCCTCCACTTT. Translated, it gives CASSYSTGQYNSPLHF.